Listed below are T cell receptor beta chains from one sample, sequenced in a study of cytomegalovirus exposure and HLA in healthy donors. Method: immunoSEQ multiplex PCR; TCRdb's copy keeps in-frame clones and lacks some. The table has around 120,000 clones, over 70% seen once; the top ten hold 7.5% to 9%. Sequenced sample: PBMCs. These receptors were collected from a female donor in good health and CMV-seropositive. The CDR3 runs from the conserved cysteine through the conserved F or W. D genes are given only for firm matches. Size is omitted from some rows. Given values are once, few, many or a class for expanded clones.

v_call: TRBV7-9
j_call: TRBJ1-6
d_call: -
clone_size: -
cdr3_aa: CASSLAGANSPLHF
cdr3_nt: TGTGCCAGCAGCTTAGCTGGGGCTAATTCACCCCTCCACTTT

v_call: TRBV21-1
j_call: TRBJ2-1
d_call: -
clone_size: once
cdr3_aa: CASKPGQGRSEQFF
cdr3_nt: TGTGCCAGCAAACCGGGACAGGGCCGGAGTGAGCAGTTCTTC

v_call: TRBV6-5
j_call: TRBJ1-5
d_call: -
clone_size: -
cdr3_aa: CASSPITGQPQHF
cdr3_nt: TGTGCCAGCTCACCGATAACGGGGCAGCCCCAGCATTTT

v_call: TRBV5-1
j_call: TRBJ2-2
d_call: -
clone_size: -
cdr3_aa: CASSLVQETGELFF
cdr3_nt: TGCGCCAGCAGCTTGGTACAGGAGACCGGGGAGCTGTTTTTT

v_call: TRBV6-5
j_call: TRBJ1-5
d_call: -
clone_size: -
cdr3_aa: CASSYSRGLNQPQHF
cdr3_nt: TGTGCCAGCAGTTACTCACGGGGTTTAAATCAGCCCCAGCATTTT

v_call: TRBV5-4
j_call: TRBJ1-1
d_call: -
clone_size: -
cdr3_aa: CASSFFDRRNTEAFF
cdr3_nt: TGTGCCAGCAGCTTTTTCGACAGAAGGAACACTGAAGCTTTCTTT

v_call: TRBV27
j_call: TRBJ2-1
d_call: -
clone_size: -
cdr3_aa: CASSSFGGAREQFF
cdr3_nt: TGTGCCAGCAGTTCCTTTGGGGGGGCACGGGAGCAGTTCTTC

v_call: TRBV18
j_call: TRBJ1-1
d_call: TRBD1
clone_size: once
cdr3_aa: CASSPNPRGPEAFF
cdr3_nt: TGTGCCAGCTCACCAAATCCCAGGGGGCCTGAAGCTTTCTTT

v_call: TRBV5-4
j_call: TRBJ2-5
d_call: -
clone_size: -
cdr3_aa: CASSPGYQETQYF
cdr3_nt: TGTGCCAGCAGCCCAGGGTACCAAGAGACCCAGTACTTC

v_call: TRBV5-1
j_call: TRBJ2-2
d_call: -
clone_size: -
cdr3_aa: CASSPGFNRANTGELFF
cdr3_nt: TGCGCCAGCAGCCCTGGATTCAACAGGGCGAACACCGGGGAGCTGTTTTTT

v_call: TRBV7-6
j_call: TRBJ1-6
d_call: -
clone_size: -
cdr3_aa: CASSLGQADNSPLHF
cdr3_nt: TGTGCCAGCAGCTTAGGGCAGGCCGATAATTCACCCCTCCACTTT

v_call: TRBV4-2
j_call: TRBJ2-5
d_call: -
clone_size: -
cdr3_aa: CASSQDLQETQYF
cdr3_nt: TGTGCCAGCAGCCAAGACCTCCAAGAGACCCAGTACTTC

v_call: TRBV29-1
j_call: TRBJ1-3
d_call: -
clone_size: -
cdr3_aa: CSADGTHSGNTIYF
cdr3_nt: TGCAGCGCCGACGGGACTCACTCTGGAAACACCATATATTTT

v_call: TRBV7-3
j_call: TRBJ2-2
d_call: TRBD2
clone_size: -
cdr3_aa: CASSHGGSAGELFF
cdr3_nt: TGTGCCAGCAGCCACGGGGGGTCCGCCGGGGAGCTGTTTTTT

v_call: TRBV27
j_call: TRBJ1-2
d_call: -
clone_size: -
cdr3_aa: CASSFRDFRGYTF
cdr3_nt: TGTGCCAGCAGTTTCAGGGACTTTCGTGGCTACACCTTC

v_call: TRBV4-2
j_call: TRBJ2-2
d_call: TRBD1
clone_size: -
cdr3_aa: CASSHPTGPGELFF
cdr3_nt: TGTGCCAGCAGCCACCCGACAGGGCCCGGGGAGCTGTTTTTT

v_call: TRBV19
j_call: TRBJ1-2
d_call: -
clone_size: -
cdr3_aa: CASSISQAPPYGYTF
cdr3_nt: TGTGCCAGTAGTATATCCCAGGCCCCCCCCTATGGCTACACCTTC

v_call: TRBV7-9
j_call: TRBJ2-7
d_call: TRBD1
clone_size: -
cdr3_aa: CASRGDSQDLKLYF
cdr3_nt: TGTGCCAGCAGAGGGGACAGCCAAGATCTAAAATTGTACTTC

v_call: TRBV27
j_call: TRBJ1-2
d_call: TRBD1
clone_size: -
cdr3_aa: CASRDSGQAYGYTF
cdr3_nt: TGTGCCAGCAGAGACTCGGGACAGGCTTATGGCTACACCTTC

v_call: TRBV7-7
j_call: TRBJ2-1
d_call: TRBD1
clone_size: -
cdr3_aa: CASSPSLQGFPYNEQFF
cdr3_nt: TGTGCCAGCAGCCCTTCCCTACAGGGGTTTCCCTACAATGAGCAGTTCTTC

v_call: TRBV13
j_call: TRBJ2-7
d_call: -
clone_size: -
cdr3_aa: CASSFVPSKASYEQYF
cdr3_nt: TGTGCCAGCAGCTTTGTCCCCTCGAAAGCCTCCTACGAGCAGTACTTC

v_call: TRBV4-1
j_call: TRBJ2-4
d_call: -
clone_size: -
cdr3_aa: CASSQDETGNIQYF
cdr3_nt: TGCGCCAGCAGCCAAGATGAGACGGGGAACATTCAGTACTTC

v_call: TRBV13
j_call: TRBJ1-1
d_call: TRBD1
clone_size: -
cdr3_aa: CASSLGSRGAEAFF
cdr3_nt: TGTGCCAGCAGCTTAGGGTCCAGGGGGGCTGAAGCTTTCTTT

v_call: TRBV7-2
j_call: TRBJ1-4
d_call: TRBD1
clone_size: -
cdr3_aa: CASSPRQGADEKLFF
cdr3_nt: TGTGCCAGCAGCCCCCGACAGGGGGCGGATGAAAAACTGTTTTTT

v_call: TRBV7-2
j_call: TRBJ2-3
d_call: -
clone_size: -
cdr3_aa: CASSWQGTLTDTQYF
cdr3_nt: TGTGCCAGCAGCTGGCAGGGTACGCTCACAGATACGCAGTATTTT

v_call: TRBV5-6
j_call: TRBJ2-3
d_call: -
clone_size: once
cdr3_aa: CASARKWGSGASTDTQYF
cdr3_nt: TGTGCCAGTGCGAGAAAGTGGGGTAGCGGAGCTAGCACAGATACGCAGTATTTT

v_call: TRBV5-4
j_call: TRBJ2-7
d_call: -
clone_size: -
cdr3_aa: CASTTGRQGRDEQYF
cdr3_nt: TGTGCCAGCACCACCGGGAGACAGGGAAGGGACGAGCAGTACTTC

v_call: TRBV2
j_call: TRBJ1-1
d_call: -
clone_size: -
cdr3_aa: CASKSGAEAFF
cdr3_nt: TGTGCCAGCAAGTCAGGGGCTGAAGCTTTCTTT

v_call: TRBV9
j_call: TRBJ2-1
d_call: TRBD2
clone_size: -
cdr3_aa: CASSVRASGVNEQFF
cdr3_nt: TGTGCCAGCAGCGTTCGGGCTAGCGGGGTGAATGAGCAGTTCTTC

v_call: TRBV7-2
j_call: TRBJ1-6
d_call: -
clone_size: -
cdr3_aa: CASSRISDSEFNSPLHF
cdr3_nt: TGTGCCAGCAGCCGAATATCGGACAGCGAGTTTAATTCACCCCTCCACTTT

v_call: TRBV11-3
j_call: TRBJ2-4
d_call: -
clone_size: once
cdr3_aa: CASIPGVPNIQYF
cdr3_nt: TGTGCCAGCATCCCGGGGGTCCCAAACATTCAGTACTTC

v_call: TRBV15
j_call: TRBJ1-5
d_call: TRBD1
clone_size: -
cdr3_aa: CATSRVGTASNQPQHF
cdr3_nt: TGTGCCACCAGCAGAGTGGGGACAGCTAGCAATCAGCCCCAGCATTTT